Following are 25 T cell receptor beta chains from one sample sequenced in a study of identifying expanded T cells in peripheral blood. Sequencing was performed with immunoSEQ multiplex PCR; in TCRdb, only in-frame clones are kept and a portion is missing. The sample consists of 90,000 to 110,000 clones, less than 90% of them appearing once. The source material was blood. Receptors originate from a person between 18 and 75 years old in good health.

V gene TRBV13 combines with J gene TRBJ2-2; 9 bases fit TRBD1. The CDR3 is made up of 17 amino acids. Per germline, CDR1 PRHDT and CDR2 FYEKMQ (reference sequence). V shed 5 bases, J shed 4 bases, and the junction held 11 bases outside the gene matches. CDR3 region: CASSQMGGTGSTGELFF. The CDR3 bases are TGTGCCAGCAGCCAAATGGGGGGGACAGGGTCCACCGGGGAGCTGTTTTTT.

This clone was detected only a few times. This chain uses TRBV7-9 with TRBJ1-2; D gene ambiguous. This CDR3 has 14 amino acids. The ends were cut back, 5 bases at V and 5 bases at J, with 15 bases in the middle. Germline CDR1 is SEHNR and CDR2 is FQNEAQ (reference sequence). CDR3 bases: TGTGCCAGCAGCCTTGGGGAGGATCCGTATGGCTACACCTTC. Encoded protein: CASSLGEDPYGYTF.

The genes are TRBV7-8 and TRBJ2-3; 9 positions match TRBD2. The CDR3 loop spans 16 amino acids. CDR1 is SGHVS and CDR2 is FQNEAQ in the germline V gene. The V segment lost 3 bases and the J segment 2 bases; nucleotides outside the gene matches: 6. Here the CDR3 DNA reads TGTGCCAGCAGCTTCGGGCGCGGGGGGGCCACAGATACGCAGTATTTT. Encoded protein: CASSFGRGGATDTQYF.

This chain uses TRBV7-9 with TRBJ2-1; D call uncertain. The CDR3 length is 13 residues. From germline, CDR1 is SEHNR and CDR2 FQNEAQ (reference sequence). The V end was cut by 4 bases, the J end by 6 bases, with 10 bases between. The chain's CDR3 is CASSSTVFNEQFF. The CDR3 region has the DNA TGTGCCAGCAGCTCAACCGTCTTCAATGAGCAGTTCTTC.

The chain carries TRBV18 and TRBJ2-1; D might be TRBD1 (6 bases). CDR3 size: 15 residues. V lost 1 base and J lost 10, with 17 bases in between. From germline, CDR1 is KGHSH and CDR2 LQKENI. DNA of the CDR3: TGTGCCAGCTCACCACTTCCCGCGGGCCAGGGGGAGCAGTTCTTC. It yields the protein CASSPLPAGQGEQFF.

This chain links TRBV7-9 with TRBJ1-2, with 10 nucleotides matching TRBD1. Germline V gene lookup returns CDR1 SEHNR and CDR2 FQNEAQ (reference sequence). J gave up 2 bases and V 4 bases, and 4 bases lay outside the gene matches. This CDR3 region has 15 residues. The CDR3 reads CASSSPGQGNYGYTF. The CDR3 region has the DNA TGTGCCAGCAGCTCCCCGGGACAGGGGAACTATGGCTACACCTTC. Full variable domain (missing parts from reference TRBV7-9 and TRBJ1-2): DTGVSQNPRHKITKRGQNVTFRCDPISEHNRLYWYRQTLGQGPEFLTYFQNEAQLEKSRLLSDRFSAERPKGSFSTLEIQRTEQGDSAMYLCASSSPGQGNYGYTFGSGTRLTVV.

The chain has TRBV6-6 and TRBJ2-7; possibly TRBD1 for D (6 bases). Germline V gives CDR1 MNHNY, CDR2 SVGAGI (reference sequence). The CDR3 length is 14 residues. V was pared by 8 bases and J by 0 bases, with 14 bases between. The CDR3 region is CASASGHSSYEQYF. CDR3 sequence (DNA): TGTGCCAGCGCCTCGGGACATAGCTCCTACGAGCAGTACTTC.

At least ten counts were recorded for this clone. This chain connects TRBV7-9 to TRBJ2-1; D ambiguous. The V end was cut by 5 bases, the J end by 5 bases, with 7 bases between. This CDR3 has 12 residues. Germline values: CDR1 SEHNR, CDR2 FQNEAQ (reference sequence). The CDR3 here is CASSETDNEQFF. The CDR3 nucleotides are TGTGCCAGCAGCGAAACAGACAATGAGCAGTTCTTC.

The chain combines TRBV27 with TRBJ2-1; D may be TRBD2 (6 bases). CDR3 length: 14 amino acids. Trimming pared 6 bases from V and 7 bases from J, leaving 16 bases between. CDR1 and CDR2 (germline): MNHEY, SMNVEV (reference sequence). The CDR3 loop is CASSKSGRLNEQFF. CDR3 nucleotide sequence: TGTGCCAGCAGCAAAAGTGGGAGGTTAAATGAGCAGTTCTTC.

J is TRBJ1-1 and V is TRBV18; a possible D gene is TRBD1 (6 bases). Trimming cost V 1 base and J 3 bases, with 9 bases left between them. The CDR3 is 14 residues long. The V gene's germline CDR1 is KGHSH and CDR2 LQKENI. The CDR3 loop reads CASSPRQDYTEAFF. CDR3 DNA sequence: TGTGCCAGCTCACCACGACAGGATTACACTGAAGCTTTCTTT.

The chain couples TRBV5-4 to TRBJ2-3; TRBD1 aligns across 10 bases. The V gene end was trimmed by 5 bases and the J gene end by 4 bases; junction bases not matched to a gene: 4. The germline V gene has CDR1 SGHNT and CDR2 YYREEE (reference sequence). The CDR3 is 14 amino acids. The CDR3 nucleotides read TGTGCCAGCAGTCGGGACAGGGGCGCAGATACGCAGTATTTT. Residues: CASSRDRGADTQYF.

This chain's CDR3 is CASRYGGQEPPGYTF. The CDR3 region has the DNA TGTGCCAGCAGGTACGGGGGACAGGAGCCTCCTGGCTACACCTTC. The rearrangement joins TRBV5-4 to TRBJ1-2, with 8 positions matching TRBD1. V was pared by 5 bases and J by 7 bases, with 13 bases of the junction left unmatched. From germline, CDR1 is SGHNT and CDR2 YYREEE (reference sequence). CDR3 length equals 15 residues.

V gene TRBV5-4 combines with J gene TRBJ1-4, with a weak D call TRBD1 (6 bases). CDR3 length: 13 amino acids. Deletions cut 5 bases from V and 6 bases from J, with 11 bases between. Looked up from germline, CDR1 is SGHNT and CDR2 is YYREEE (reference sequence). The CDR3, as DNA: TGTGCCAGCAGAAACAGGGCGGATGAAAAACTGTTTTTT. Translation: CASRNRADEKLFF.

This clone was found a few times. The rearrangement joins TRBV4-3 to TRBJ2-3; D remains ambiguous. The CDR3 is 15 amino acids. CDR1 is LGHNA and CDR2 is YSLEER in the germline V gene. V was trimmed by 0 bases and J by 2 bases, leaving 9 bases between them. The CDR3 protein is CASSQDVLFTDTQYF. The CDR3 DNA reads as TGCGCCAGCAGCCAAGATGTACTTTTCACAGATACGCAGTATTTT.

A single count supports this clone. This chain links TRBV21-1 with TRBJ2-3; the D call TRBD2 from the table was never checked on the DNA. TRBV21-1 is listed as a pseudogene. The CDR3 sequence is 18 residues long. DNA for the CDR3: TGTGCCAGCAGCAACCCCGGGACTAGCGGGAGCTTTACAGATACGCAGTATTTT. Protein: CASSNPGTSGSFTDTQYF.

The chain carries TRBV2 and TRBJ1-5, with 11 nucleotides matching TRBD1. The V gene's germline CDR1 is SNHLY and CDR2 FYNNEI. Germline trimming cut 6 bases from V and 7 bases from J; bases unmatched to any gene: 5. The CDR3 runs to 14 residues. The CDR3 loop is CASSGQGARQPQHF. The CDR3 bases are TGTGCCAGCAGCGGACAGGGGGCAAGGCAGCCCCAGCATTTT. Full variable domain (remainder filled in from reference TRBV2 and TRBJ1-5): EPEVTQTPSHQVTQMGQEVILRCVPISNHLYFYWYRQILGQKVEFLVSFYNNEISEKSEIFDDQFSVERPDGSNFTLKIRSTKLEDSAMYFCASSGQGARQPQHFGDGTRLSIL.

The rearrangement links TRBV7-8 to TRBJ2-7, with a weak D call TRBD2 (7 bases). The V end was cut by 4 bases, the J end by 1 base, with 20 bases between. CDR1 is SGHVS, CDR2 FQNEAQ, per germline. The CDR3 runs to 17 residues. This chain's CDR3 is CASSSVGALAKSYEQYF. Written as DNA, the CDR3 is TGTGCCAGCAGCTCCGTGGGGGCACTAGCGAAATCCTACGAGCAGTACTTC.

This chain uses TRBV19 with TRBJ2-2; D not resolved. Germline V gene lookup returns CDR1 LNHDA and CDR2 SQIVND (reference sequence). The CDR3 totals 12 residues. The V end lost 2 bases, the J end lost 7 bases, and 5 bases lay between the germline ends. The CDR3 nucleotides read TGTGCCAGTAGTATATACGGCGGGGAGCTGTTTTTT. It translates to CASSIYGGELFF.

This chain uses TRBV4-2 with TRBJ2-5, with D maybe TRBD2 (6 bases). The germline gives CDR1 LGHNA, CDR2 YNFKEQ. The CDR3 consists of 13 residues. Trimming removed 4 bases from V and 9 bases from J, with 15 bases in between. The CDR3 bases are TGTGCCAGCAGCCCGTTTGGGGGGTTGGCCCAGTACTTC. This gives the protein CASSPFGGLAQYF.

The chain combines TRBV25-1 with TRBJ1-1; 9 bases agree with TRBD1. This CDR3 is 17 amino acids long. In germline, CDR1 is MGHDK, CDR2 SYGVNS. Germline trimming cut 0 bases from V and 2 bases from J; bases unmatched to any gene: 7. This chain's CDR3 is CASSEYGQGPGNTEAFF. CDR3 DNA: TGTGCCAGCAGTGAATATGGACAGGGGCCGGGAAACACTGAAGCTTTCTTT.

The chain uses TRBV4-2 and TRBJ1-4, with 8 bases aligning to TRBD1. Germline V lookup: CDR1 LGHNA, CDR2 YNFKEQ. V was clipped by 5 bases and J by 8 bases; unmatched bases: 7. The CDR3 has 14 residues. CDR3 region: CASSGTGGGEKLFF. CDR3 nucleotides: TGTGCCAGCAGCGGCACAGGGGGTGGCGAAAAACTGTTTTTT.

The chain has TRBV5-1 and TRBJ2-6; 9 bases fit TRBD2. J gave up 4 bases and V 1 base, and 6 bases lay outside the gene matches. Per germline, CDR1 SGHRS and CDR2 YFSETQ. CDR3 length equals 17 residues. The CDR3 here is CASSLPLAGLGANVLTF. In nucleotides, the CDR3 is TGCGCCAGCAGCTTGCCCCTAGCGGGACTAGGGGCCAACGTCCTGACTTTC.

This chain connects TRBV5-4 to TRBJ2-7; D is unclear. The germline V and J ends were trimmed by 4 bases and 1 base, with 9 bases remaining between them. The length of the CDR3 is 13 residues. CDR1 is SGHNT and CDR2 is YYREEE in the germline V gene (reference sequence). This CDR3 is CASSPESSYEQYF. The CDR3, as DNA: TGTGCCAGCAGCCCTGAGTCGTCCTACGAGCAGTACTTC.

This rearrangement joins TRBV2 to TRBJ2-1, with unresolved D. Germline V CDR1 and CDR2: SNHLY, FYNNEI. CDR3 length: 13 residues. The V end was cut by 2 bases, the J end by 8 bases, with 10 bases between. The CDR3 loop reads CASSESGGDEQFF. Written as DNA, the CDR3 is TGTGCCAGCAGTGAATCGGGTGGCGATGAGCAGTTCTTC.

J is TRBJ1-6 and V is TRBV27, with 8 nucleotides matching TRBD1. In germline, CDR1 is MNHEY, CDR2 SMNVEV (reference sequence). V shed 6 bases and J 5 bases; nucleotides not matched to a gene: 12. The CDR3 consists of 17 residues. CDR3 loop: CASSPTAGGWNNSPLHF. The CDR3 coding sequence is TGTGCCAGCAGCCCCACCGCAGGGGGCTGGAATAATTCACCCCTCCACTTT.